This is a list of T cell receptor beta chains from one sample in a study of shared T cell receptors in the human thymus. Using immunoSEQ multiplex PCR, the repertoire was profiled, and TCRdb retains in-frame clones only, with some absent. The sample holds 650,000 to 950,000 clones, roughly 85% seen once. The data also belong to a second study, concerning human thymus T cells.

Material: thymocytes. The receptors were sampled from a girl less than two years old with a congenital heart defect. Both conserved end residues are part of each CDR3. A D gene is named only where the DNA matches it firmly. Size values are once, few and many counts, or a class for expanded clones, and some rows have none.

V gene	D gene	J gene	clone size	CDR3 DNA	CDR3 protein
TRBV29-1	TRBD2	TRBJ2-3	once	TGCAGCGTTGAACATTCCCGGGATAGCGGGGGGGCCGAGTCAGATACGCAGTATTTT	CSVEHSRDSGGAESDTQYF
TRBV7-8	-	TRBJ2-1	-	TGTGCCAGCAGCCCTTCGGGGATCGTCAGTGAGCAGTTCTTC	CASSPSGIVSEQFF
TRBV30	-	TRBJ1-3	-	TGTGCCTGGAGTGGGCAGGGAAGGGAAAACACCATATATTTT	CAWSGQGRENTIYF
TRBV11-2	TRBD2	TRBJ2-3	-	TGTGCCAGCAGCTTAACCACTAGCGGGGGGCAAGATACGCAGTATTTT	CASSLTTSGGQDTQYF
TRBV28	TRBD2	TRBJ2-1	-	TGTGCCAGCAGCCCCCCTCTAGCGGCCACTCCTTACAATGAGCAGTTCTTC	CASSPPLAATPYNEQFF
TRBV19	TRBD1	TRBJ1-1	few	TGTGCCAGTAGTATGGGCTGGGACAGGGAAGCTTTCTTT	CASSMGWDREAFF
TRBV5-1	-	TRBJ1-1	-	TGCGCCAGCAGCTTGGAAGTAGGGAGGCCGATGAACACTGAAGCTTTCTTT	CASSLEVGRPMNTEAFF
TRBV7-9	-	TRBJ2-1	-	TGTGCCAGCAGTCCCGATGAGTCGGGTGAGCAGTTCTTC	CASSPDESGEQFF
TRBV27	-	TRBJ2-2	few	TGTGCCAGCAGTTCTGAGGTGATAACGAACACCGGGGAGCTGTTTTTT	CASSSEVITNTGELFF
TRBV5-1	TRBD1	TRBJ2-1	-	TGCGCCAGCAGCTTGGGCGGGACAGGGGAATATAATGAGCAGTTCTTC	CASSLGGTGEYNEQFF
TRBV7-9	TRBD1	TRBJ1-5	-	TGTGCCAGCAGCTCGACAGGGGGGATTCAGCCCCAGCATTTT	CASSSTGGIQPQHF
TRBV9	-	TRBJ1-2	-	TGTGCCAGCAGCCCCCTACCCCCGAAACCTACTAACTATGGCTACACCTTC	CASSPLPPKPTNYGYTF
TRBV4-3	-	TRBJ1-2	-	TGCGCCAGCAGCCCGGACTACTCGGGGGGCTACACCTTC	CASSPDYSGGYTF
TRBV2	-	TRBJ1-1	-	TGTGCCAGCAGTGGGTGGGGAGCCGAAGCTTTCTTT	CASSGWGAEAFF
TRBV4-3	-	TRBJ2-5	-	TGCGCCAGCAGCGGACAGTTACAAGAGACCCAGTACTTC	CASSGQLQETQYF
TRBV13	TRBD2	TRBJ2-7	-	TGTGCCAGCAGCTTAGAGGGAGGGCGGGGAGGAACCTACGAGCAGTACTTC	CASSLEGGRGGTYEQYF
TRBV18	-	TRBJ1-5	once	TGTGCCAGCTCACCACGGTACATGGGCAGCAATCAGCCCCAGCATTTT	CASSPRYMGSNQPQHF
TRBV28	-	TRBJ1-5	once	TGTGCCAGCAGTACCGACCACGCGCCCGACAGTAAGAATCAGCCCCAGCATTTT	CASSTDHAPDSKNQPQHF
TRBV4-2	TRBD1	TRBJ2-2	-	TGTGCCAGCAGCCGCACAACGGGACAGACGAACACCGGGGAGCTGTTTTTT	CASSRTTGQTNTGELFF
TRBV27	-	TRBJ2-3	-	TGTGCCAGTTCATACCGGGGGAGCACAGATACGCAGTATTTT	CASSYRGSTDTQYF
TRBV12-1	-	TRBJ1-1	few	TGTGCCAGCAGCTCCAGTAGGGACAGGCCGAACACTGAAGCTTTCTTT	CASSSSRDRPNTEAFF
TRBV25-1	-	TRBJ1-5	-	TGTGCCAGCAGCCCGGGAAAATTAAAACGGGTTGATCAGCCCCAGCATTTT	CASSPGKLKRVDQPQHF
TRBV7-8	TRBD1	TRBJ1-2	once	TGTGCCAGCAGCTTACCCAGGGGGCCCTATGGCTACACCTTC	CASSLPRGPYGYTF
TRBV4-1	TRBD1	TRBJ2-7	-	TGCGCCAGCAGCCAAGAAGGGGACAGGGTCCCCGAGCAGTACTTC	CASSQEGDRVPEQYF
TRBV5-5	TRBD1	TRBJ1-2	-	TGTGCCAGCAGCTGGTCCTTGGGTTCAGGGGGCGGTCTGTATTGTGGCTACACCTTC	CASSWSLGSGGGLYCGYTF
TRBV29-1	TRBD1	TRBJ1-1	-	TGCAGCGTTCCGGGACAGAAAACTGAAGCTTTCTTT	CSVPGQKTEAFF
TRBV9	-	TRBJ1-1	once	TGTGCCAGCAGCGTCTTTCCACCCGGACATATGTTGAACACTGAAGCTTTCTTT	CASSVFPPGHMLNTEAFF
TRBV5-4	TRBD1	TRBJ1-1	-	TGTGCCAGCAGCTCCAAAATCGGGACAGGGGGATTGAACACTGAAGCTTTCTTT	CASSSKIGTGGLNTEAFF
TRBV5-6	-	TRBJ1-2	-	TGTGCCAGCAGCTTCCCCACGACAGCCCCCGGTGGCTACACCTTC	CASSFPTTAPGGYTF
TRBV7-8	-	TRBJ1-2	-	TGTGCCAGCAGCTTAGAAAGGGGAAACTATGGCTACACCTTC	CASSLERGNYGYTF
TRBV4-1	-	TRBJ1-4	-	TGCGCCAGCAGCCAAGAAGTGGTCGGGGGGGCAGAGAATGAAAAACTGTTTTTT	CASSQEVVGGAENEKLFF
TRBV11-2	-	TRBJ1-1	-	TGTGCCAGCACGCGGCGGGGGAACACTGAAGCTTTCTTT	CASTRRGNTEAFF
TRBV5-6	TRBD1	TRBJ2-7	-	TGTGCCAGCAGGGAAGGGACAGGGGTTTCGCACGAGCAGTACTTC	CASREGTGVSHEQYF